Below are 5 T cell receptor beta chains sequenced from a single sample in a study of T cell responses to AZD1222 COVID-19 vaccine listed by TCRdb under 2021. Receptor libraries were prepared by the immunoSEQ multiplex PCR assay. TCRdb holds this immuneACCESS table with in-frame rearrangements only. Some clones are missing; in checked studies, unresolved V genes explain under half, and the rest has no known cause. This sample has over 100,000 clones in its table, and approximately 90% of those were observed once. The ten most abundant clones make up approximately 20% of the sample. Interpreted using the paper, the time point label stands for: baseline before first vaccination. Material: peripheral blood, obtained on day 0 of AZD1222 vaccination. These receptors were obtained from an adult in good health.

The CDR3 DNA reads TGCAGCGTTGACCCCGTAGGATCGGAGCAGTTCTTC. Protein: CSVDPVGSEQFF. The gene calls are TRBV29-1 and TRBJ2-1; D is ambiguous. V was shortened by 3 bases and J by 10 bases, with 13 bases between the two germline ends. Germline CDR1 is SQVTM and CDR2 is ANQGSEA. The CDR3 has 12 amino acids.

This chain uses TRBV11-1 with TRBJ1-1; maybe TRBD1 (5 bases). Trimming removed 5 bases at V and 4 bases at J, with 14 bases between. CDR1 is SGHAT, CDR2 FQDESV, per germline (reference sequence). The CDR3 length is 14 residues. The CDR3 region has the DNA TGTGCCAGCAGCACCTTTCCTGGGGGCACTGAAGCTTTCTTT. It specifies CASSTFPGGTEAFF.

CDR3 loop: CDGTRGSGANVLTF. The DNA of the CDR3 is TGTGACGGGACGCGGGGCTCTGGGGCCAACGTCCTGACTTTC. This chain joins TRBV6-5 and TRBJ2-6; D perhaps matches TRBD2 (6 bases). The CDR3 sequence is 14 residues long. Germline lookup yields CDR1 MNHEY and CDR2 SVGAGI.

The chain has TRBV15 and TRBJ2-3; 10 bases agree with TRBD2. Germline CDR1 is LNHNV and CDR2 is YYDKDF (reference sequence). After removal of 1 base from V and 5 bases from J, the junction contained 12 bases not matched to a gene. This CDR3 region has 18 residues. The CDR3 sequence: CATSRVPSTSGAKDTQYF. The CDR3 nucleotides are TGTGCCACCAGCAGAGTCCCCTCAACTAGCGGGGCCAAAGATACGCAGTATTTT.

V is TRBV14 and J is TRBJ2-5; D is unresolved. Germline loops: CDR1 SGHDN, CDR2 FVKESK. There are 15 residues in the CDR3. V was clipped by 0 bases and J by 5 bases, with 13 bases between them. The CDR3 loop reads CASSQDRAFVETQYF. In DNA, the CDR3 is TGTGCCAGCAGCCAAGATCGGGCGTTCGTGGAGACCCAGTACTTC. The whole variable domain, filled in from reference TRBV14 and TRBJ2-5, reads EAGVTQFPSHSVIEKGQTVTLRCDPISGHDNLYWYRRVMGKEIKFLLHFVKESKQDESGMPNNRFLAERTGGTYSTLKVQPAELEDSGVYFCASSQDRAFVETQYFGPGTRLLVL.